This entry is about one T cell receptor beta chain. Germline V lookup: CDR1 MDHEN, CDR2 SYDVKM. Trimming cost V 6 bases and J 2 bases, with 14 bases left between them. The CDR3 length is 14 residues. This entry belongs to a study of cytomegalovirus exposure and HLA in healthy donors. The PCR had 60 Vbeta and 13 Jbeta primers. TCRdb's copy holds only in-frame clones and misses some; the assay was immunoSEQ multiplex PCR. The sample includes 50,000 to 70,000 clones, more than 70% seen only once; the top ten take around 5.9%. This rearrangement joins TRBV28 to TRBJ2-7; possibly TRBD1 for D (6 bases). This TCR was sampled from a male donor in good health and CMV-seronegative. Sequenced input: PBMCs. CDR3 protein: CASRETGSTYEQYF. The DNA for the CDR3 is TGTGCCAGCAGGGAGACAGGTTCGACCTACGAGCAGTACTTC.